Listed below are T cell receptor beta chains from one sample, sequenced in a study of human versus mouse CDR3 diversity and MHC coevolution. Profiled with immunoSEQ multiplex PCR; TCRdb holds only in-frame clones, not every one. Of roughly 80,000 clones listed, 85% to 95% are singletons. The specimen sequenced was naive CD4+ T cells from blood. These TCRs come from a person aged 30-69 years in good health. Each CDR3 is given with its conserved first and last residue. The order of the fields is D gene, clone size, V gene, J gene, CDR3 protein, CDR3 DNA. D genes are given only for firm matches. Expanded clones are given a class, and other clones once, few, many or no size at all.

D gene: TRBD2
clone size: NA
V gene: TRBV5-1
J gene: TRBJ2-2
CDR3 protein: CASSLKLAGGPGELFF
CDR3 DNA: TGCGCCAGCAGCTTGAAACTAGCGGGGGGACCCGGGGAGCTGTTTTTT

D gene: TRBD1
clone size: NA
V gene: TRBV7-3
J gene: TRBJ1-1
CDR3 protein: CASSLTGTETEAFF
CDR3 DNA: TGTGCCAGCAGCTTGACAGGGACGGAGACTGAAGCTTTCTTT

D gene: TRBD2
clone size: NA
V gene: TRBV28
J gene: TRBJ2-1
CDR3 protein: CASSSGTSGSSYNEQFF
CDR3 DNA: TGTGCCAGCAGTTCCGGGACTAGCGGGAGCTCCTACAATGAGCAGTTCTTC

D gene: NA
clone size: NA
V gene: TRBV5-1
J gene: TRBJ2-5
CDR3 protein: CASSVSGETQYF
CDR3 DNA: TGCGCCAGCAGCGTGAGCGGGGAGACCCAGTACTTC

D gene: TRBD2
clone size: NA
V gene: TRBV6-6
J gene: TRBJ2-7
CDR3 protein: CASSLSGISYEQYF
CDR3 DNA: TGTGCCAGCAGTCTGAGCGGGATTAGCTACGAGCAGTACTTC

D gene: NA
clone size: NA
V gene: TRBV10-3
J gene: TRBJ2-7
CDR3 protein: CAISETETYEQYF
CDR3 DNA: TGTGCCATCAGCGAGACAGAAACCTACGAGCAGTACTTC

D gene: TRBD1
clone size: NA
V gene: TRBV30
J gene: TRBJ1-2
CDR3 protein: CASTGGFYGYTF
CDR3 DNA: TGTGCCTCGACAGGGGGCTTCTATGGCTACACCTTC

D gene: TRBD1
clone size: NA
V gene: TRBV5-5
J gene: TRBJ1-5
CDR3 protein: CASSFQGEAWVSQPQHF
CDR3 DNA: TGTGCCAGCAGCTTCCAGGGGGAAGCCTGGGTCAGCCAGCCCCAGCATTTT

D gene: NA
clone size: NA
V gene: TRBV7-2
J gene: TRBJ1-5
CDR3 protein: CASSSQGWSNQPQHF
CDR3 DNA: TGTGCCAGCAGCTCCCAGGGCTGGAGCAATCAGCCCCAGCATTTT

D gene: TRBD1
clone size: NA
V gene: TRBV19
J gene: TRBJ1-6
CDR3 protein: CASSPRDRDNSPLHF
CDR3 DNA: TGTGCCAGTAGTCCCCGGGACAGAGATAATTCACCCCTCCACTTT

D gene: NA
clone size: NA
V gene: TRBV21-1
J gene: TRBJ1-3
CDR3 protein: CASSKTRDISSGNTIYF
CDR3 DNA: TGTGCCAGCAGCAAAACCCGGGACATCAGCTCTGGAAACACCATATATTTT

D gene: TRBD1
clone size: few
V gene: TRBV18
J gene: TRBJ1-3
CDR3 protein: CASSPGQATIPGNTIYF
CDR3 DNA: TGTGCCAGCTCACCAGGACAGGCTACCATCCCTGGAAACACCATATATTTT

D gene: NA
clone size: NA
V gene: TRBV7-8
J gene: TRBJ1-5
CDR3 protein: CASSPRQAENQPQHF
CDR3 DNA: TGTGCCAGCAGCCCAAGACAGGCTGAGAATCAGCCCCAGCATTTT

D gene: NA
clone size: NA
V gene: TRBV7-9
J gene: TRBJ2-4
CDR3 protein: CASSFRSDGNIQYF
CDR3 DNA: TGTGCCAGCAGCTTCCGATCAGATGGAAACATTCAGTACTTC

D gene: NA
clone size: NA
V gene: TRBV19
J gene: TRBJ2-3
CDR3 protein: CASSRRQGRTDTQYF
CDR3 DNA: TGTGCCAGTAGTCGGCGCCAGGGCCGGACAGATACGCAGTATTTT

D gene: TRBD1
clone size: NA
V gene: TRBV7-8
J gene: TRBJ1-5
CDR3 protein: CASSLVWGRGRGNQPQHF
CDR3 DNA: TGTGCCAGCAGCTTAGTTTGGGGCAGGGGGCGAGGCAATCAGCCCCAGCATTTT

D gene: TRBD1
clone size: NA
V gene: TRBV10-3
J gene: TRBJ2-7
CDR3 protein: CATTQGAPTEQYF
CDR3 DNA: TGTGCCACCACACAGGGGGCCCCTACCGAGCAGTACTTC

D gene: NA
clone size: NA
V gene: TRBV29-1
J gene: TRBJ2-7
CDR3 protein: CSVIQGTYEQYF
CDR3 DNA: TGCAGCGTTATCCAGGGGACCTACGAGCAGTACTTC

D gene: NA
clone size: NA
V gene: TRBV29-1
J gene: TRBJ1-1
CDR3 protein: CSVREGEAFF
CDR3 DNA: TGCAGCGTCCGGGAAGGTGAAGCTTTCTTT

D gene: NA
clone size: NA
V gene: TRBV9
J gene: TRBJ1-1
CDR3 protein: CASNPWGGTEAFF
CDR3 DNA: TGTGCCAGCAACCCCTGGGGGGGAACTGAAGCTTTCTTT

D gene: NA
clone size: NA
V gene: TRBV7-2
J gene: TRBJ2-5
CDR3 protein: CASGPGETQYF
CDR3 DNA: TGTGCCAGCGGCCCGGGGGAGACCCAGTACTTC

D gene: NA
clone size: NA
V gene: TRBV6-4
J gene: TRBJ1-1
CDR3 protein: CASSDSTATEAFF
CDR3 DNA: TGTGCCAGCAGTGACTCGACAGCCACTGAAGCTTTCTTT

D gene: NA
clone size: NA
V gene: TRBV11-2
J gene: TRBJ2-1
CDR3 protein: CASSFRSGQLLGSYNEQFF
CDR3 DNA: TGTGCCAGCAGCTTTAGGTCCGGACAGTTACTTGGCTCCTACAATGAGCAGTTCTTC

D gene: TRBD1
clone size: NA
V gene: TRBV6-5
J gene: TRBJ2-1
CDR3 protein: CASSYIGTVSYNEQFF
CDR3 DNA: TGTGCCAGCAGTTATATTGGGACAGTCTCCTACAATGAGCAGTTCTTC

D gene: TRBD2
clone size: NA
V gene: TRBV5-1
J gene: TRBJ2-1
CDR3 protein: CASSSLAGSRHEQFF
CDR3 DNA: TGCGCCAGCAGCAGTTTAGCGGGATCCCGGCATGAGCAGTTCTTC

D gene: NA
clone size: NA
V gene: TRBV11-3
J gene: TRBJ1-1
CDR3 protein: CASTSDRMNTEAFF
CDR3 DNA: TGTGCCAGCACCTCGGACAGAATGAACACTGAAGCTTTCTTT

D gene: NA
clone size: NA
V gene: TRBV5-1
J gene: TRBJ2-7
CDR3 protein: CASSSTVSYEQYF
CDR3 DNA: TGCGCCAGCAGCTCGACAGTCTCCTACGAGCAGTACTTC

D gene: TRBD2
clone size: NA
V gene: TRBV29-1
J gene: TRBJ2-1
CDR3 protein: CSVAIGGSRSGQFF
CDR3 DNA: TGCAGCGTCGCCATCGGGGGGTCTAGGTCTGGGCAGTTCTTC

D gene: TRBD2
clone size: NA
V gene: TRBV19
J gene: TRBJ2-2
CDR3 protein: CASSTGRVDTGELFF
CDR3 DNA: TGTGCCAGTAGTACCGGGAGGGTGGACACCGGGGAGCTGTTTTTT

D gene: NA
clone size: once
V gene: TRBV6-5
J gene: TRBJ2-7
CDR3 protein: CASSSYPSGLYEQYF
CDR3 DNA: TGTGCCAGCAGTTCCTACCCTTCTGGGCTCTACGAGCAGTACTTC

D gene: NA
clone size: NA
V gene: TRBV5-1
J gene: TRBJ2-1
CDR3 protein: CASSLEYLNNEQFF
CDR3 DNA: TGCGCCAGCAGCTTGGAATATCTAAACAATGAGCAGTTCTTC

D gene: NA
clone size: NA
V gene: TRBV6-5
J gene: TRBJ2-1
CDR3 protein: CASGDSRSYNEQFF
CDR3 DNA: TGTGCCAGCGGAGACAGCCGCTCCTACAATGAGCAGTTCTTC

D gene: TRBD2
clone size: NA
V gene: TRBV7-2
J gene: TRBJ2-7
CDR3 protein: CASSTRSGGYEQYF
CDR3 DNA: TGTGCCAGCAGCACAAGATCGGGGGGCTACGAGCAGTACTTC

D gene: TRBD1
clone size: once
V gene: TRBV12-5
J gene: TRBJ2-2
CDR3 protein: CASGLGQGRSGELFF
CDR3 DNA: TGTGCTAGTGGTTTGGGACAGGGGCGGTCCGGGGAGCTGTTTTTT

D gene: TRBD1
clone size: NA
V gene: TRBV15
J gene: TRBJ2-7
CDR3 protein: CATGGTGPYEQYF
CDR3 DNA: TGTGCCACCGGGGGGACAGGGCCCTACGAGCAGTACTTC

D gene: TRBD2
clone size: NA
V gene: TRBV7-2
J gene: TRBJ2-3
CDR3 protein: CASSLSKRGGTDTQYF
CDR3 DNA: TGTGCCAGCAGCTTATCCAAGCGGGGGGGCACAGATACGCAGTATTTT

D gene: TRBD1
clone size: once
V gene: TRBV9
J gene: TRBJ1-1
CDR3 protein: CASSRQGNWNTEAFF
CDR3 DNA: TGTGCCAGCAGCCGACAGGGGAATTGGAACACTGAAGCTTTCTTT

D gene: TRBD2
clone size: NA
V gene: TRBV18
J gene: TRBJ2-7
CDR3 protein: CASSPGTGGPGYEQYF
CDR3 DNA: TGTGCCAGCTCACCAGGGACGGGAGGGCCAGGGTACGAGCAGTACTTC

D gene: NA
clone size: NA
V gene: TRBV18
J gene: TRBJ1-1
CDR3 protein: CASSPGVNTEAFF
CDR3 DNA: TGTGCCAGCTCACCAGGAGTGAACACTGAAGCTTTCTTT

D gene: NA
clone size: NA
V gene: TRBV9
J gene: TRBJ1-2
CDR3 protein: CASSVGVGAVNYGYTF
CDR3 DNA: TGTGCCAGCAGCGTAGGAGTGGGGGCGGTAAACTATGGCTACACCTTC

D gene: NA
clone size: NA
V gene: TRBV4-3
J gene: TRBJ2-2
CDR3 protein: CASSQAVAPGELFF
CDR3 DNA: TGCGCCAGCAGCCAAGCAGTCGCTCCCGGGGAGCTGTTTTTT

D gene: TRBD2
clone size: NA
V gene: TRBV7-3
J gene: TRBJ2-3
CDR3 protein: CASSLRGGPTDTQYF
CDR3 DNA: TGTGCCAGCAGCTTACGGGGGGGGCCCACAGATACGCAGTATTTT

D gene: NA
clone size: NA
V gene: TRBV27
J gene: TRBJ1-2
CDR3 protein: CASTETGGGGYTF
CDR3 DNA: TGTGCCAGCACAGAGACAGGCGGGGGTGGCTACACCTTC

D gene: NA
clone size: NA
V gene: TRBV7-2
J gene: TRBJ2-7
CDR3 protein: CASSLVGPPLGNEQYF
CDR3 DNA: TGTGCCAGCAGCTTAGTGGGGCCTCCTTTAGGGAACGAGCAGTACTTC

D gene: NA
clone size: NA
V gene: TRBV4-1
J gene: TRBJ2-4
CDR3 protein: CASSQVGQGSAKNIQYF
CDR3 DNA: TGCGCCAGCAGCCAAGTGGGGCAGGGTTCGGCCAAAAACATTCAGTACTTC

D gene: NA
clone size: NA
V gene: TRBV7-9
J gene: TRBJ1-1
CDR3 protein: CASSSHRRDTEAFF
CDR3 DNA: TGTGCCAGCAGCTCTCATCGGAGGGACACTGAAGCTTTCTTT